The 32 T cell receptor beta chains below come from one sample, sequenced in a study of shared clonotypes between healthy human individuals. Here immunoSEQ multiplex PCR was the method, and the copy in TCRdb shows in-frame clones only, minus some. The data show hundreds of thousands of clones, about 91% seen once. Positively selected for CCR7, the CD45RO-negative cells used as naive CD8 cells excluded terminally differentiated effector memory CD45RA+ cells. Source material: naive CD8+ T cells sorted from blood. The source of these receptors is a man under 40 in good health.

The chain links TRBV14 to TRBJ2-7; 10 nucleotides line up with TRBD1. The CDR3 length is 15 residues. Germline CDR1 reads SGHDN; CDR2 reads FVKESK. Unmatched junction bases numbered 11, after V lost 4 bases and J lost 8 bases. The CDR3 loop is CASSRTGTGVMQQYF. The DNA of the CDR3 is TGTGCCAGCAGCCGGACCGGGACAGGGGTTATGCAGCAGTACTTC.

This clone appeared once. The chain links TRBV27 to TRBJ2-7; D gene uncertain. The germline V and J ends were trimmed by 5 bases and 4 bases, with 12 bases remaining between them. Per the germline V gene, CDR1 is MNHEY and CDR2 is SMNVEV (reference sequence). The CDR3 has 13 amino acids. The CDR3 coding sequence is TGTGCCAGCAGTATCGGGTCTCGGTACGAGCAGTACTTC. Its protein product is CASSIGSRYEQYF.

The chain uses TRBV27 and TRBJ2-7, with a tentative D call TRBD2 (6 bases). This CDR3 is built from 13 residues. Deletions cut 6 bases from V and 7 bases from J, with 16 bases between. Germline V gene sequence: CDR1 MNHEY, CDR2 SMNVEV (reference sequence). As DNA, the CDR3 is TGTGCCAGCAGCCGCAGGAGGGCGGATGAGCAGTACTTC. It translates to CASSRRRADEQYF.

CDR3 protein: CASSGARHQETQYF. CDR3 in DNA: TGTGCCAGCAGCGGGGCAAGGCATCAGGAGACCCAGTACTTC. The chain recombines TRBV9 with TRBJ2-5; D gene ambiguous. This CDR3 is 14 amino acids long. Germline assignment: CDR1 SGDLS and CDR2 YYNGEE. Trimming pared 3 bases from V and 5 bases from J, leaving 14 bases between.

This clone appeared once. The gene calls are TRBV19 and TRBJ2-1; 9 nucleotides line up with TRBD1. Germline-derived CDR1 and CDR2 are LNHDA and SQIVND (reference sequence). The CDR3 contains 13 residues. With V trimmed by 10 bases and J by 4 bases, 5 bases remained unmatched. The CDR3 nucleotides are TGTGCCACCGGGACAGGGCCGTACAATGAGCAGTTCTTC. It is translated as CATGTGPYNEQFF.

The rearrangement links TRBV29-1 to TRBJ2-5, with TRBD1 matching 9 bases. V lost 7 bases and J lost 5; bases outside the gene matches: 14. In germline, CDR1 is SQVTM, CDR2 ANQGSEA. The CDR3 has 15 residues. The chain's CDR3 is CSAKSDRGLSETQYF. Here the CDR3 DNA reads TGCAGCGCCAAATCAGACAGGGGGTTAAGTGAGACCCAGTACTTC.

V gene TRBV27 combines with J gene TRBJ2-1; 11 positions agree with TRBD2. V gave up 5 bases and J gave up 8 bases; unmatched junction bases: 8. CDR1 and CDR2 from the germline V gene are MNHEY and SMNVEV (reference sequence). This CDR3 is 15 amino acids long. CDR3 sequence: CASSILAGGPDEQFF. In DNA, the CDR3 is TGTGCCAGCAGTATTTTAGCGGGAGGGCCCGATGAGCAGTTCTTC.

The chain uses TRBV15 and TRBJ2-4; no definite D call. Germline loops: CDR1 LNHNV, CDR2 YYDKDF (reference sequence). The CDR3 spans 13 residues. The germline V and J ends were trimmed by 0 bases and 7 bases, with 7 bases remaining between them. The CDR3 sequence is CATSRDIHNIQYF. The CDR3 DNA follows: TGTGCCACCAGCAGAGATATCCACAACATTCAGTACTTC. Supplemented by reference TRBV15 and TRBJ2-4, the full variable domain reads DAMVIQNPRYQVTQFGKPVTLSCSQTLNHNVMYWYQQKSSQAPKLLFHYYDKDFNNEADTPDNFQSRRPNTSFCFLDIRSPGLGDTAMYLCATSRDIHNIQYFGAGTRLSVL.

This clone has just one count. The genes are TRBV18 and TRBJ2-7; 7 bases line up with TRBD1. Looked up from germline, CDR1 is KGHSH and CDR2 is LQKENI. V lost 3 bases, J lost 0 bases, and 8 bases stayed unmatched. The CDR3 consists of 16 residues. CDR3 sequence: CASSPADRVSSYEQYF. The CDR3 region has the DNA TGTGCCAGCTCACCGGCCGACAGGGTGAGCTCCTACGAGCAGTACTTC.

The chain is built from TRBV6-1 and TRBJ2-3; D not resolved. The CDR3 contains 15 residues. The V end lost 4 bases, the J end lost 2 bases, and 13 bases lay between the germline ends. Germline-derived CDR1 and CDR2 are MNHNS and SASEGT. The CDR3 DNA reads TGTGCCAGCAGTGCCCTCACGGCTTACACAGATACGCAGTATTTT. It encodes CASSALTAYTDTQYF.

This clone was observed many times. DNA for the CDR3: TGTGCCAGCAGTTTTTCGACTCCCAGATTCGCCGGGGAGCTGTTTTTT. Amino acids: CASSFSTPRFAGELFF. The chain is built from TRBV27 and TRBJ2-2; no clear D gene. Trimming shortened V by 3 bases and J by 6 bases, and 17 bases separated the two germline ends. Germline-derived CDR1 and CDR2 are MNHEY and SMNVEV (reference sequence). This CDR3 comprises 16 residues.

V gene TRBV28 combines with J gene TRBJ2-5; D possibly corresponds to TRBD2 (6 bases). Germline loops: CDR1 MDHEN, CDR2 SYDVKM. The CDR3 spans 14 residues. The V end lost 2 bases, the J end lost 5 bases, and 12 bases lay between the germline ends. CDR3 sequence: CASSLGGIGETQYF. CDR3 sequence (DNA): TGTGCCAGCAGTTTAGGGGGGATAGGGGAGACCCAGTACTTC.

CDR3 protein: CASSLETSGESSYNEQFF. The CDR3 DNA reads as TGTGCCAGCAGCTTAGAGACTAGCGGGGAGAGCTCCTACAATGAGCAGTTCTTC. V is TRBV7-3 and J is TRBJ2-1; TRBD2 matches 11 bases. The V and J ends lost 2 bases and 0 bases, in that order; junction bases with no gene match: 6. Germline V gives CDR1 SGHTA, CDR2 FQGTGA. CDR3 length: 18 residues. Together with reference TRBV7-3 and TRBJ2-1, the CDR3 gives the full variable domain: GAGVSQTPSNKVTEKGKYVELRCDPISGHTALYWYRQSLGQGPEFLIYFQGTGAADDSGLPNDRFFAVRPEGSVSTLKIQRTERGDSAVYLCASSLETSGESSYNEQFFGPGTRLTVL.

CDR3 in amino acids: CSVILTENTEAFF. The CDR3 DNA reads TGCAGCGTGATCCTTACAGAGAACACTGAAGCTTTCTTT. J is TRBJ1-1 and V is TRBV29-1, with D uncertain. CDR3 length equals 13 residues. CDR1 SQVTM and CDR2 ANQGSEA come from the germline V gene. Deletions cut 6 bases from V and 1 base from J, with 12 bases between.

The chain links TRBV6-1 to TRBJ2-2; TRBD1 agrees at 9 bases. Germline V gene data show CDR1 as MNHNS and CDR2 as SASEGT. The CDR3 has 14 amino acids. The trim removed 4 bases at V and 6 bases at J, leaving 3 bases unmatched. The CDR3 protein is CASSGTGGPGELFF. CDR3 in DNA: TGTGCCAGCAGTGGCACAGGGGGCCCCGGGGAGCTGTTTTTT.

The chain couples TRBV6-1 to TRBJ1-2; the D is unclear. In germline, CDR1 is MNHNS, CDR2 SASEGT. Trimming took off 8 bases at V and 4 bases at J, with 17 bases between the two ends. This CDR3 is built from 14 residues. The CDR3 region is CASQLSIHPYGYTF. In nucleotides, the CDR3 is TGTGCCAGCCAACTTTCTATACACCCCTATGGCTACACCTTC.

Comments on this clone: Other DNA sequences in this sample translate to the same CDR3. The chain couples TRBV27 to TRBJ2-7; 7 nucleotides line up with TRBD1. The V gene end was trimmed by 3 bases and the J gene end by 3 bases; junction bases not matched to a gene: 2. This CDR3 contains 13 residues. Germline V lookup: CDR1 MNHEY, CDR2 SMNVEV (reference sequence). CDR3 in DNA: TGTGCCAGCAGTTTGACAGGGATCTACGAGCAGTACTTC. Translation: CASSLTGIYEQYF.

The J gene is TRBJ2-5, the V gene TRBV6-1, with TRBD1 matching 8 bases. With V trimmed by 7 bases and J by 4 bases, 11 bases remained unmatched. Germline V gene lookup returns CDR1 MNHNS and CDR2 SASEGT. The CDR3 has 15 residues. CDR3 residues: CASIRETGELETQYF. CDR3 bases: TGTGCCAGCATTCGGGAGACAGGGGAATTAGAGACCCAGTACTTC.

The V gene is TRBV9, the J gene TRBJ2-2; TRBD2 agrees at 9 bases. Germline V lookup: CDR1 SGDLS, CDR2 YYNGEE. The V segment lost 0 bases and the J segment 6 bases; nucleotides outside the gene matches: 6. The CDR3 contains 16 residues. CDR3 protein: CASSVGGSGRSGELFF. Written as DNA, the CDR3 is TGTGCCAGCAGCGTAGGGGGTAGCGGGAGATCCGGGGAGCTGTTTTTT.

The count of this clone is one. This sequence joins TRBV7-9 and TRBJ1-2; D call uncertain. Germline lookup yields CDR1 SEHNR and CDR2 FQNEAQ (reference sequence). The V end was cut by 5 bases, the J end by 4 bases, with 14 bases between. The CDR3 runs 14 residues. The CDR3 loop reads CASSDNAGSYGYTF. DNA for the CDR3: TGTGCCAGCAGCGACAACGCGGGGAGCTATGGCTACACCTTC.

V is TRBV4-2 and J is TRBJ2-7; maybe TRBD1 (6 bases). From germline, CDR1 is LGHNA and CDR2 YNFKEQ. Trimming cost V 4 bases and J 3 bases, with 13 bases left between them. This CDR3 is 14 amino acids long. The CDR3: CASSLPGQIYEQYF. For the CDR3, the DNA is TGTGCCAGCAGCCTCCCGGGACAAATCTACGAGCAGTACTTC.

This chain uses TRBV4-1 with TRBJ2-1, with D hard to call. Trimming shortened V by 4 bases and J by 7 bases, and 8 bases separated the two germline ends. The CDR3 has 12 residues. CDR1 is MGHRA, CDR2 YSYEKL, per germline. Written as DNA, the CDR3 is TGCGCCAGCAGCCCGTCTCCGAATGAGCAGTTCTTC. Its translation: CASSPSPNEQFF.

For this clone: The sample contains more than one DNA sequence encoding this CDR3. This rearrangement joins TRBV5-1 to TRBJ2-7; no reliable D call. V lost 0 bases and J 4 bases, leaving 8 bases between the germline ends. This CDR3 is 13 amino acids long. From germline, CDR1 is SGHRS and CDR2 YFSETQ. The CDR3 reads CASSLGSSYEQYF. Here the CDR3 DNA reads TGCGCCAGCAGCTTGGGCTCCTCGTACGAGCAGTACTTC.

The rearrangement joins TRBV7-9 to TRBJ2-1; 7 bases are a match to TRBD2. V trimming: 1 base; J trimming: 7 bases; junction bases outside the gene matches: 10. The length of the CDR3 is 16 residues. Per the germline V gene, CDR1 is SEHNR and CDR2 is FQNEAQ (reference sequence). CDR3 residues: CASSLEKVGGPNEQFF. CDR3 in DNA: TGTGCCAGCAGCTTAGAAAAGGTGGGAGGGCCTAATGAGCAGTTCTTC.

As concerns this clone: At one end, the junction sequence differs from germline, possibly due to a read error. The chain combines TRBV7-7 with TRBJ1-4; no definite D call. CDR3 size: 13 residues. Germline CDR1 is SSHAT and CDR2 is FNYEAQ (reference sequence). The CDR3 protein is CASSPDRNEKLFF. The CDR3 DNA follows: TGTGCTAGCAGCCCAGACCGTAATGAAAAACTGTTTTTT.

This chain connects TRBV27 to TRBJ2-7; D not resolved. The CDR3 runs to 13 residues. Trimming shortened V by 2 bases and J by 5 bases, and 10 bases separated the two germline ends. CDR1 is MNHEY and CDR2 is SMNVEV in the germline V gene (reference sequence). The CDR3 protein is CASSLTGSDEQYF. Here the CDR3 DNA reads TGTGCCAGCAGTTTAACCGGGTCGGACGAGCAGTACTTC.

The chain links TRBV7-9 to TRBJ1-3, with TRBD1 matching 7 bases. Germline V gene data show CDR1 as SEHNR and CDR2 as FQNEAQ (reference sequence). The CDR3 loop spans 14 amino acids. J gave up 6 bases and V 7 bases, and 9 bases lay outside the gene matches. CDR3 sequence reads: CASTSGTEKNTIYF. Written as DNA, the CDR3 is TGTGCCAGCACCTCCGGGACAGAAAAAAACACCATATATTTT.

The genes are TRBV2 and TRBJ1-4, with 7 bases aligning to TRBD1. V trimming: 5 bases; J trimming: 8 bases; junction bases outside the gene matches: 2. CDR1 is SNHLY, CDR2 FYNNEI, per germline. The CDR3 covers 12 residues. The CDR3, as DNA: TGTGCCAGCAGTTGGGACAGCGAAAAACTGTTTTTT. Translation gives CASSWDSEKLFF.

The V call is TRBV29-1, the J call TRBJ2-7; 10 nucleotides match TRBD1. The CDR3 is 17 amino acids. Germline CDR1 reads SQVTM; CDR2 reads ANQGSEA. V dropped 1 base and J dropped 4; count of bases not matched to a gene: 13. The CDR3 coding sequence is TGCAGCGTTGAAGGCAACCCGACAGGGGGCTCGGGATACGAGCAGTACTTC. It specifies CSVEGNPTGGSGYEQYF.

V gene TRBV15 combines with J gene TRBJ2-3; TRBD2 agrees at 13 bases. Germline CDR1 is LNHNV and CDR2 is YYDKDF (reference sequence). V was pared by 0 bases and J by 3 bases, with 3 bases of the junction left unmatched. The CDR3 length is 17 residues. This CDR3 reads CATSREGLAGRTDTQYF. The DNA of the CDR3 is TGTGCCACCAGCAGAGAGGGACTAGCGGGGAGGACAGATACGCAGTATTTT. Full variable domain (rest looked up from reference TRBV15 and TRBJ2-3): DAMVIQNPRYQVTQFGKPVTLSCSQTLNHNVMYWYQQKSSQAPKLLFHYYDKDFNNEADTPDNFQSRRPNTSFCFLDIRSPGLGDTAMYLCATSREGLAGRTDTQYFGPGTRLTVL.

The chain combines TRBV5-1 with TRBJ2-3, with 7 positions matching TRBD2. This CDR3 is 19 amino acids long. The germline V gene has CDR1 SGHRS and CDR2 YFSETQ. Unmatched junction bases numbered 16, after V lost 0 bases and J lost 3 bases. The CDR3 protein is CASSLEVGGSWVDTDTQYF. DNA for the CDR3: TGCGCCAGCAGCTTGGAGGTTGGCGGGAGTTGGGTGGATACAGATACGCAGTATTTT.

The CDR3 DNA sequence: TGTGCCAGCAGCCCCCTGGCAGGGATAGGAGCAGATACGCAGTATTTT. Translated, it gives CASSPLAGIGADTQYF. The chain employs TRBV28 and TRBJ2-3; a possible D gene is TRBD1 (5 bases). V was shortened by 6 bases and J by 4 bases, with 20 bases between the two germline ends. The CDR3 runs to 16 residues. CDR1 and CDR2 (germline): MDHEN, SYDVKM.